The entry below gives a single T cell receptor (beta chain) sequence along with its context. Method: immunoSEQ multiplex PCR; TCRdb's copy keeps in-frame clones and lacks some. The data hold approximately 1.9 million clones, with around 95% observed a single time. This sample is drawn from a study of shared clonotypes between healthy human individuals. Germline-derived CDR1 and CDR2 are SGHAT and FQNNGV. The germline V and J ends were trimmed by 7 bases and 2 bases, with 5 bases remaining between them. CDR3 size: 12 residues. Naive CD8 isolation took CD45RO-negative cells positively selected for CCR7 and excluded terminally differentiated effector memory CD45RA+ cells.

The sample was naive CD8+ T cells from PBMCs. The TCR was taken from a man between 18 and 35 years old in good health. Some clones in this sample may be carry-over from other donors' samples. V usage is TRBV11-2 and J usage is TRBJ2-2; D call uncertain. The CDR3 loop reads CASTYNTGELFF. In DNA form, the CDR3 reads TGTGCCAGCACCTATAACACCGGGGAGCTGTTTTTT.